One sample yielded the 12 T cell receptor beta chains listed below, sequenced in a study of blood T cell repertoires in COVID-19. Libraries were prepared by immunoSEQ multiplex PCR; TCRdb keeps only in-frame clonotypes and omits some of them. This sample has about 400,000 clones, with 70% to 90% found just once. The specimen sequenced was PBMCs or T cells enriched from blood (not recorded which). All receptors derive from a woman younger than 30 with acute COVID-19.

The V call is TRBV5-1, the J call TRBJ2-1; 8 bases line up with TRBD2. The germline V gene encodes CDR1 SGHRS and CDR2 YFSETQ. The CDR3 covers 14 residues. The V and J ends lost 3 bases and 5 bases, in that order; junction bases with no gene match: 4. As DNA, the CDR3 is TGCGCCAGCAGCTCGACTAGCGCCCACAATGAGCAGTTCTTC. Its translation is CASSSTSAHNEQFF.

The V call is TRBV7-2, the J call TRBJ2-5, with a tentative D call TRBD2 (5 bases). Germline CDR1 SGHTA, CDR2 FQGNSA. V was trimmed by 3 bases and J by 5 bases, leaving 13 bases between them. There are 14 residues in the CDR3. Here the CDR3 reads CASSFEASGETQYF. The CDR3 bases are TGTGCCAGCAGCTTTGAGGCATCGGGGGAGACCCAGTACTTC.

This chain joins TRBV7-6 and TRBJ2-7; the match to TRBD2 covers 11 bases. This CDR3 region has 14 residues. Trimming took 2 bases from V and 3 from J; bases not matched to a gene: 0. Germline-derived CDR1 and CDR2 are SGHVS and FNYEAQ. The chain's CDR3 is CASSLTSGGYEQYF. In DNA, the CDR3 is TGTGCCAGCAGCTTAACTAGCGGGGGCTACGAGCAGTACTTC.

This chain joins TRBV18 and TRBJ1-1; unclear D gene. Germline CDR1 reads KGHSH; CDR2 reads LQKENI. Trimming removed 1 base from V and 3 bases from J, with 6 bases in between. CDR3 length equals 13 residues. The CDR3 spells CASSPRRYTEAFF. The DNA for the CDR3 is TGTGCCAGCTCACCACGGCGGTACACTGAAGCTTTCTTT.

CDR3 loop: CASSAGTGVSYEQYF. CDR3 DNA: TGTGCCAGCAGTGCCGGGACAGGGGTGTCCTACGAGCAGTACTTC. The chain employs TRBV2 and TRBJ2-7; 10 bases fit TRBD1. The CDR3 is 15 amino acids. V lost 4 bases, J lost 1 base, and 4 bases stayed unmatched. Looked up from germline, CDR1 is SNHLY and CDR2 is FYNNEI.

The rearrangement uses TRBV6-1 and TRBJ1-2, with 7 bases that match TRBD1. The CDR3 runs 16 residues. The V segment lost 2 bases and the J segment 5 bases; nucleotides outside the gene matches: 11. Germline lookup yields CDR1 MNHNS and CDR2 SASEGT. CDR3 residues: CASSELDRDRIYGYTF. The DNA of the CDR3 is TGTGCCAGCAGTGAACTCGACAGGGATAGGATTTATGGCTACACCTTC.

This chain links TRBV21-1 with TRBJ2-2; the table's D call, TRBD1, has no DNA check behind it. TRBV21-1 is reported as a pseudogene. This CDR3 comprises 16 residues. CDR3 loop: CASSPTGTGSTGELFF. Here the CDR3 DNA reads TGTGCCAGCAGCCCAACCGGGACAGGGAGCACCGGGGAGCTGTTTTTT.

CDR3 nucleotide sequence: TGTGCCAGCTCACCACAGCGGGAGGGCACCGGGGAGCTGTTTTTT. Translated, it gives CASSPQREGTGELFF. The gene calls are TRBV18 and TRBJ2-2; 10 nucleotides align to TRBD2. CDR3 length equals 15 residues. CDR1 and CDR2 from the germline V gene are KGHSH and LQKENI. V lost 1 base to trimming and J lost 4 bases; unmatched junction nucleotides: 0.

This chain links TRBV29-1 with TRBJ1-2, with TRBD1 identical over 8 bases. The V gene's germline CDR1 is SQVTM and CDR2 ANQGSEA. The CDR3 consists of 12 residues. In DNA form, the CDR3 reads TGCAGGTCGCCAGGGGGCCGCTATGGCTACACCTTC. Encoded protein: CRSPGGRYGYTF.

The chain uses TRBV7-9 and TRBJ2-3; D possibly corresponds to TRBD1 (5 bases). Per the germline V gene, CDR1 is SEHNR and CDR2 is FQNEAQ (reference sequence). This CDR3 is built from 14 residues. V was pared by 1 base and J by 4 bases, with 9 bases between. The CDR3 nucleotides are TGTGCCAGCAGCTTAGTTAGGGGATCAGATACGCAGTATTTT. This codes for CASSLVRGSDTQYF.

The CDR3: CASSTTGTVNYGYTF. The CDR3 DNA is TGTGCCAGTAGTACTACCGGGACAGTAAACTATGGCTACACCTTC. This chain uses TRBV19 with TRBJ1-2; 7 bases line up with TRBD1. This CDR3 contains 15 residues. CDR1 is LNHDA, CDR2 SQIVND, per germline (reference sequence). The V gene end was trimmed by 4 bases and the J gene end by 2 bases; junction bases not matched to a gene: 7.

This sequence joins TRBV5-4 and TRBJ1-6, with D hard to call. Germline lookup yields CDR1 SGHNT and CDR2 YYREEE (reference sequence). CDR3 length: 15 residues. V lost 6 bases and J 7 bases, leaving 17 bases between the germline ends. The CDR3 region is CASKLDLDGNSPLHF. CDR3 nucleotides: TGTGCCAGCAAACTAGACCTGGACGGAAATTCACCCCTCCACTTT.